The rows below give T cell receptor beta chains drawn from one sample of a study of CD8 T cells in ankylosing spondylitis. TCRdb itself ran the 5' RACE reads through MiXCR, one entry per CDR3 protein. This sample carries 350,000 or so distinct CDR3 sequences, over 12% of them seen once, and the ten largest clones take around 1%. The source material was blood, either unsorted or a sorted T cell fraction (not recorded which). These receptors came from a male donor with ankylosing spondylitis or in good health (not recorded which). CDR3s include the opening cysteine and the closing phenylalanine or tryptophan. The D gene is left open where the match is weak. Clone sizes are given selectively: once, few, many, or a class where the clone is expanded.

d_call: -; clone_size: -; v_call: TRBV5-1; j_call: TRBJ2-5; cdr3_length: 15; cdr3_aa: CASSLNLAGLETQYF; cdr3_nt: TGCGCCAGCAGCCTAAATCTGGCGGGGCTGGAGACCCAGTACTTC
d_call: -; clone_size: few; v_call: TRBV18; j_call: TRBJ2-5; cdr3_length: 14; cdr3_aa: CASSTLPNQETQYF; cdr3_nt: TGTGCCAGCTCAACTCTACCAAATCAAGAGACCCAGTACTTC
d_call: -; clone_size: many; v_call: TRBV6-6; j_call: TRBJ2-3; cdr3_length: 11; cdr3_aa: CASSYADTQYF; cdr3_nt: TGTGCCAGCAGTTACGCGGATACGCAGTATTTT
d_call: -; clone_size: few; v_call: TRBV11-2; j_call: TRBJ1-1; cdr3_length: 17; cdr3_aa: CASSPSLVWDTASEAFF; cdr3_nt: TGTGCCAGCAGCCCCAGTCTGGTGTGGGACACAGCTTCTGAAGCTTTCTTT
d_call: TRBD2; clone_size: -; v_call: TRBV5-4; j_call: TRBJ2-3; cdr3_length: 16; cdr3_aa: CASSLWIGGSTDTQYF; cdr3_nt: TGTGCCAGCAGCTTGTGGATCGGGGGGAGCACAGATACGCAGTATTTT
d_call: -; clone_size: few; v_call: TRBV29-1; j_call: TRBJ2-1; cdr3_length: 15; cdr3_aa: CSVTAWGAGFHEQFF; cdr3_nt: TGCAGCGTGACCGCCTGGGGGGCAGGATTTCATGAGCAGTTCTTC
d_call: TRBD1; clone_size: many; v_call: TRBV12-3/TRBV12-4; j_call: TRBJ1-1; cdr3_length: 14; cdr3_aa: CASRPGQMNTEAFF; cdr3_nt: TGTGCCTCAAGGCCGGGACAGATGAACACTGAAGCTTTCTTT
d_call: -; clone_size: many; v_call: TRBV20-1; j_call: TRBJ1-1; cdr3_length: 15; cdr3_aa: CSARDRGRLNTEAFF; cdr3_nt: TGCAGTGCTAGAGATAGGGGCCGGCTTAACACTGAAGCTTTCTTT
d_call: -; clone_size: -; v_call: TRBV7-2; j_call: TRBJ2-5; cdr3_length: 13; cdr3_aa: CASSLASEETQYF; cdr3_nt: TGTGCCAGCAGCTTAGCTAGCGAAGAGACCCAGTACTTC
d_call: -; clone_size: few; v_call: TRBV6-5; j_call: TRBJ2-7; cdr3_length: 16; cdr3_aa: CASSLPTGRATYEQYF; cdr3_nt: TGTGCCAGCAGTCTACCCACAGGGCGGGCAACCTACGAGCAGTACTTC
d_call: TRBD2; clone_size: -; v_call: TRBV3-1; j_call: TRBJ2-7; cdr3_length: 17; cdr3_aa: CASSLRGASGAKYEQYF; cdr3_nt: TGTGCCAGCAGCCTAAGAGGGGCCAGCGGGGCAAAGTACGAGCAGTACTTC